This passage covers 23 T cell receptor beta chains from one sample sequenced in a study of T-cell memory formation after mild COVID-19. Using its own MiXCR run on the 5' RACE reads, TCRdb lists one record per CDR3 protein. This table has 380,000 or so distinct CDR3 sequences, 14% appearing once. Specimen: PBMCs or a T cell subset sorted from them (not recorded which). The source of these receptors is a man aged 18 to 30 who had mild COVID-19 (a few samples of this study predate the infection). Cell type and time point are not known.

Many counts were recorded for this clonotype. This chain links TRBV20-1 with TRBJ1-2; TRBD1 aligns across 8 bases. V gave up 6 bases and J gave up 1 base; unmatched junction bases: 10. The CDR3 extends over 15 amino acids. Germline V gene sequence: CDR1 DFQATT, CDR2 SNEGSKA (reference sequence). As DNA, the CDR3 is TGCAGTGCGCCCCTTCTGGGACAGGTTAACTATGGCTACACCTTC. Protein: CSAPLLGQVNYGYTF.

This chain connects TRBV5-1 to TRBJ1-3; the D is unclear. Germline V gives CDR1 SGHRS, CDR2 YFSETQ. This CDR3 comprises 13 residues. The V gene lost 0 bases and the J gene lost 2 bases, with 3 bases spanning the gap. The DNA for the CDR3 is TGCGCCAGCAGCTTGGATACTGGAAACACCATATATTTT. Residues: CASSLDTGNTIYF.

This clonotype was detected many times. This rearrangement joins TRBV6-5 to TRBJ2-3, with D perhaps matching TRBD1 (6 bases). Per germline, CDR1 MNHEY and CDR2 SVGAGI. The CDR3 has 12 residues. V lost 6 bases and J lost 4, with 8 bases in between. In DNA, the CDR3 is TGTGCCAGCAGGGGGGCCGCAGATACGCAGTATTTT. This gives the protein CASRGAADTQYF.

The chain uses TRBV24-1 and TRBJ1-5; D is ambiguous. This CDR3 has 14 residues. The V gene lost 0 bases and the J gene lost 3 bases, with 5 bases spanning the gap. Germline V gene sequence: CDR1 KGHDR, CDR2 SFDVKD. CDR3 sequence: CATSDLGVNQPQHF. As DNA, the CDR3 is TGTGCCACCAGTGATTTGGGTGTCAATCAGCCCCAGCATTTT.

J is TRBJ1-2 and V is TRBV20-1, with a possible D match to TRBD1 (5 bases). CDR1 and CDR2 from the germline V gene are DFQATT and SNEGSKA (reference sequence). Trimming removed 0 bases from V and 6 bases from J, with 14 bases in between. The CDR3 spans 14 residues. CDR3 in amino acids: CSARDPGRENGYTF. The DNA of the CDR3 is TGCAGTGCTAGAGATCCGGGCAGGGAGAATGGCTACACCTTC.

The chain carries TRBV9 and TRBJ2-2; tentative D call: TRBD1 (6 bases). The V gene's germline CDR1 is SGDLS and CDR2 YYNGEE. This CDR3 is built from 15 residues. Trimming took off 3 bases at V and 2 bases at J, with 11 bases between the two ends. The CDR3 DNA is TGTGCCAGCAGCGCCAGGACAGATAACACCGGGGAGCTGTTTTTT. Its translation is CASSARTDNTGELFF.

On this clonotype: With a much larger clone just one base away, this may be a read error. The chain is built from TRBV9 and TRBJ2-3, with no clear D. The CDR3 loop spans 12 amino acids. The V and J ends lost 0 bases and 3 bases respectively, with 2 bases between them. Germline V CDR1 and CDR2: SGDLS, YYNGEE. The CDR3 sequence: CASSVDTDTQYF. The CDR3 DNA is TGTGCCAGCAGCGTAGATACAGATACGCAGTATTTT.

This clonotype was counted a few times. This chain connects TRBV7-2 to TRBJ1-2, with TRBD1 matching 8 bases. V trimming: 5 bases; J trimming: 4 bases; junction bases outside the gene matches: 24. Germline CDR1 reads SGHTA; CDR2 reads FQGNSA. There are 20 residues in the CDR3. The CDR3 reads CASSPRTGQRALASAYGYTF. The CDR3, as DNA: TGTGCCAGCAGCCCCAGGACAGGGCAGAGGGCGCTTGCATCGGCCTATGGCTACACCTTC. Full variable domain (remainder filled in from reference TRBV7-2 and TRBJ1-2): GAGVSQSPSNKVTEKGKDVELRCDPISGHTALYWYRQSLGQGLEFLIYFQGNSAPDKSGLPSDRFSAERTGGSVSTLTIQRTQQEDSAVYLCASSPRTGQRALASAYGYTFGSGTRLTVV.

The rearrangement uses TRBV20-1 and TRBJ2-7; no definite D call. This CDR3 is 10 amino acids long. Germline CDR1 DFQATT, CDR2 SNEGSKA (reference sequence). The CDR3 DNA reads TGCCTAGGAAGCCGGTACGAGCAGTACGTC. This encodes CLGSRYEQYV.

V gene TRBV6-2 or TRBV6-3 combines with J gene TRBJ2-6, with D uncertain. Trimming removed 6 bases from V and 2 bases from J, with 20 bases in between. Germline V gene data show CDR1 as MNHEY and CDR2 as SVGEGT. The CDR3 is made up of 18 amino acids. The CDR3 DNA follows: TGTGCCAGCAGACCGGAGTTTGGCAGAGAAGCTGGGGCCAACGTCCTGACTTTC. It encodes CASRPEFGREAGANVLTF.

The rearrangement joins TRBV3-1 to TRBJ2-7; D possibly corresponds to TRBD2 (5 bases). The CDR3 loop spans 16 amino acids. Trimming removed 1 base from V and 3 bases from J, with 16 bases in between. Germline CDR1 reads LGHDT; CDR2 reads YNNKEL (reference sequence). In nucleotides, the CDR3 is TGTGCCAGCAGCCAAGTTAGCGTTTCGGGGAGCTACGAGCAGTACTTC. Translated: CASSQVSVSGSYEQYF.

This CDR3 reads CASKGELVPRDEQYF. As DNA, the CDR3 is TGTGCCTCGAAGGGTGAGTTGGTCCCCAGGGACGAGCAGTACTTC. This chain joins TRBV10-3 and TRBJ2-7, with D possibly TRBD1 on 5 matching bases. CDR1 and CDR2 (germline): ENHRY, SYGVKD. This CDR3 has 15 amino acids. V lost 11 bases and J 5 bases, leaving 25 bases between the germline ends.

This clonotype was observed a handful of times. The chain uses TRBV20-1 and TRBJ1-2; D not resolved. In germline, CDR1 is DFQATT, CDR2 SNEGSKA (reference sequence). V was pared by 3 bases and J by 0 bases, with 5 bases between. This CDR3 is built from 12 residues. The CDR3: CSASRPNYGYTF. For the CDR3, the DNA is TGCAGTGCTAGCCGGCCTAACTATGGCTACACCTTC.

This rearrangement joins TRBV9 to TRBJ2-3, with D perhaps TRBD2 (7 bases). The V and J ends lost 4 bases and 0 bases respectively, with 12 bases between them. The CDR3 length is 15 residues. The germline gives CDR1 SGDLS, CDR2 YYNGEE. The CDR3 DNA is TGTGCCAGCAGCTTGGGGGGGCGGAGCACAGATACGCAGTATTTT. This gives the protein CASSLGGRSTDTQYF.

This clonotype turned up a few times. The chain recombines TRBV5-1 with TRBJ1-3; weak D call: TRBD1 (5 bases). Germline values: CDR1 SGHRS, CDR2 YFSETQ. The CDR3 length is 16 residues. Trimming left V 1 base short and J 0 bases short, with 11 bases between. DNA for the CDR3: TGCGCCAGCAGCTTGAGGGGCGGCGGCTCTGGAAACACCATATATTTT. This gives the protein CASSLRGGGSGNTIYF.

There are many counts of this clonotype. The CDR3 region is CASSLTGTSGISGNEQFF. The DNA for the CDR3 is TGTGCCAGCAGCCTAACCGGGACTAGCGGGATATCGGGCAATGAGCAGTTCTTC. The chain joins TRBV6-5 to TRBJ2-1, with TRBD2 matching over 13 bases. From germline, CDR1 is MNHEY and CDR2 SVGAGI. CDR3 length equals 18 residues. J was trimmed by 6 bases and V by 6 bases; bases with no gene match: 14.

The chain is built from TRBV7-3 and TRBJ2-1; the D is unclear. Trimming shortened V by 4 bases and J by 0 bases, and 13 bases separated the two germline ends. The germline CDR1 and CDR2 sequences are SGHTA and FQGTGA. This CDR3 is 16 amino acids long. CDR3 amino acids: CASSSQGSSSYNEQFF. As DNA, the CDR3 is TGTGCCAGCAGCTCACAAGGTAGTAGCTCCTACAATGAGCAGTTCTTC.

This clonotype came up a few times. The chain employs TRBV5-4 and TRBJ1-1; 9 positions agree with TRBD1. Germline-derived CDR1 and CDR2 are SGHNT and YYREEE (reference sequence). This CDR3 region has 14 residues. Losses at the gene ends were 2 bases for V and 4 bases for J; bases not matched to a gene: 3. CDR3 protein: CASSFLDRGTEAFF. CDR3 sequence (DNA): TGTGCCAGCAGCTTCCTGGACAGGGGCACTGAAGCTTTCTTT.

The CDR3 nucleotides are TGTGCCAGCAGCTTCCACAGGGTCAATGAGCAGTTCTTC. This encodes CASSFHRVNEQFF. The chain combines TRBV3-1 with TRBJ2-1; D possibly corresponds to TRBD1 (6 bases). Trimming left V 5 bases short and J 6 bases short, with 11 bases between. The CDR3 is 13 residues long. In germline, CDR1 is LGHDT, CDR2 YNNKEL (reference sequence).

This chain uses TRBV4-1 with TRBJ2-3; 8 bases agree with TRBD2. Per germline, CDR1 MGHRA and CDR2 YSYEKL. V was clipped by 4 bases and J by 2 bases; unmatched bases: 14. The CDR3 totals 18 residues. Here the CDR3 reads CASSLPPERGTITDTQYF. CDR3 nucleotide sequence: TGCGCCAGCAGCCTACCACCGGAGCGGGGGACTATCACAGATACGCAGTATTTT.

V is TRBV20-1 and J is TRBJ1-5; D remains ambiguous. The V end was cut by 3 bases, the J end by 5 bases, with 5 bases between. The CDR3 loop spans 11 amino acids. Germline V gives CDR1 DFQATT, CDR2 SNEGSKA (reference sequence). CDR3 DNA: TGCAGTGCTAGTAATCATCAGCCCCAGCATTTT. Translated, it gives CSASNHQPQHF.

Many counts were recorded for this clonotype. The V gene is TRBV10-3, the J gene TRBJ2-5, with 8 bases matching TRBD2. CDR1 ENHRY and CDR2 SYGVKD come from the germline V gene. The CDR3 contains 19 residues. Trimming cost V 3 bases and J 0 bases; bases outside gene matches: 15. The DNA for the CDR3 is TGTGCCATCAGTGATTCCCCACCGGGGGGGCGAACCTACCAAGAGACCCAGTACTTC. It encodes CAISDSPPGGRTYQETQYF.

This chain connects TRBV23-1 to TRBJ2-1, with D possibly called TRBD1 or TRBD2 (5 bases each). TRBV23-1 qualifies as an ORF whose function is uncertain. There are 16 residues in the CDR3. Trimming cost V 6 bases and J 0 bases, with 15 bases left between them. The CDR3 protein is CASRPPAGSSYNEQFF. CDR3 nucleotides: TGCGCCAGCAGGCCCCCGGCAGGGAGCTCCTACAATGAGCAGTTCTTC.